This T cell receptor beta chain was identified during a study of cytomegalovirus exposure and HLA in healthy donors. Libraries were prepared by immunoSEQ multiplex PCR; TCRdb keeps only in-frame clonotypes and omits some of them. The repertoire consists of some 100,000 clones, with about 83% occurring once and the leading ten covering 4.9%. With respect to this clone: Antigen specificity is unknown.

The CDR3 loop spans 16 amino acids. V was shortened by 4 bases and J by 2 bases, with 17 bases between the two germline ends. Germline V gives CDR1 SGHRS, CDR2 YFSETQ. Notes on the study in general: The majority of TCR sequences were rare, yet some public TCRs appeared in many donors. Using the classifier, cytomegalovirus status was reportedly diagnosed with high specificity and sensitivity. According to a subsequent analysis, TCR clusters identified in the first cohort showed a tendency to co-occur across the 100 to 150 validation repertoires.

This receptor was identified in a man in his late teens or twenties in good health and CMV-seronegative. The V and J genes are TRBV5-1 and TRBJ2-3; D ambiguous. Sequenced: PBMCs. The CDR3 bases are TGCGCCAGCAGCCCCAACCCGACTGGTTACACAGATACGCAGTATTTT. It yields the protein CASSPNPTGYTDTQYF.